These 29 T cell receptor beta chains were all obtained from the same sample, sequenced in a study of identical twins. In TCRdb, the 5' RACE reads were re-called with MiXCR into one record per CDR3 protein. The repertoire holds 250,000 or so distinct CDR3 sequences, with approximately 8% as singletons. These data are also associated with another study on yellow fever vaccine responses in identical twins.

Input material: CD8+ T cells sorted from blood. The receptors were gathered from a woman between 18 and 29 years old in good health.

This chain connects TRBV28 to TRBJ2-7, with 7 bases matching TRBD1. CDR3 size: 15 residues. Germline-derived CDR1 and CDR2 are MDHEN and SYDVKM. After removal of 5 bases from V and 2 bases from J, the junction contained 9 bases not matched to a gene. The CDR3 loop reads CASSTNRGLPYEQYF. In DNA, the CDR3 is TGTGCCAGCAGTACTAACAGGGGTCTTCCCTACGAGCAGTACTTC.

The V call is TRBV6-1, the J call TRBJ1-2; no firm D call. Trimming pared 3 bases from V and 0 bases from J, leaving 8 bases between. Looked up from germline, CDR1 is MNHNS and CDR2 is SASEGT. CDR3 length: 14 amino acids. In DNA, the CDR3 is TGTGCCAGCAGTGATTCAGAAACTAACTATGGCTACACCTTC. Translation gives CASSDSETNYGYTF.

This clonotype was picked up many times. This sequence joins TRBV7-2 and TRBJ1-2, with a tentative D call TRBD1 (5 bases). V dropped 5 bases and J dropped 5 bases, with 15 bases sitting between them. CDR1 SGHTA and CDR2 FQGNSA come from the germline V gene. The CDR3 extends over 14 amino acids. In nucleotides, the CDR3 is TGTGCCAGCAGCCCGCTTGTTCGGGGGTATGGCTACACCTTC. It translates to CASSPLVRGYGYTF.

This clonotype was counted at least ten times. This chain links TRBV12-3 or TRBV12-4 with TRBJ1-2; D is ambiguous. This CDR3 comprises 13 residues. V was trimmed by 6 bases and J by 5 bases, leaving 13 bases between them. The CDR3 region is CASSLGIRYGYTF. In nucleotides, the CDR3 is TGTGCCAGCAGCCTAGGGATTAGGTATGGCTACACCTTC.

The J gene is TRBJ1-4, the V gene TRBV7-9; D is ambiguous. The ends were cut back, 1 base at V and 7 bases at J, with 4 bases in the middle. CDR1 and CDR2 (germline): SEHNR, FQNEAQ (reference sequence). The CDR3 extends over 12 amino acids. For the CDR3, the DNA is TGTGCCAGCAGCTTAGAGGTTGAAAAACTGTTTTTT. Translation gives CASSLEVEKLFF.

This clonotype appeared many times. V and J are TRBV7-9 and TRBJ2-3; D remains ambiguous. Germline V gives CDR1 SEHNR, CDR2 FQNEAQ (reference sequence). Trimming shortened V by 7 bases and J by 0 bases, and 5 bases separated the two germline ends. The length of the CDR3 is 12 residues. CDR3 loop: CASKSSTDTQYF. CDR3 nucleotides: TGTGCCAGCAAGAGTAGCACAGATACGCAGTATTTT. Together with reference TRBV7-9 and TRBJ2-3, the CDR3 gives the full variable domain: DTGVSQNPRHKITKRGQNVTFRCDPISEHNRLYWYRQTLGQGPEFLTYFQNEAQLEKSRLLSDRFSAERPKGSFSTLEIQRTEQGDSAMYLCASKSSTDTQYFGPGTRLTVL.

Only a few counts were recorded for this clonotype. The J gene is TRBJ2-1, the V gene TRBV14; 11 positions match TRBD2. The CDR3 spans 19 residues. V lost 3 bases and J lost 0; bases outside the gene matches: 10. The germline V gene encodes CDR1 SGHDN and CDR2 FVKESK. CDR3 sequence: CASSQGPTSGKYSYNEQFF. CDR3 DNA: TGTGCCAGCAGCCAGGGGCCGACTAGCGGGAAATACTCCTACAATGAGCAGTTCTTC.

This clonotype was detected many times. V and J are TRBV6-1 and TRBJ1-1; D gene unclear. This CDR3 spans 12 amino acids. Germline lookup yields CDR1 MNHNS and CDR2 SASEGT. Trimming pared 4 bases from V and 5 bases from J, leaving 8 bases between. CDR3 nucleotide sequence: TGTGCCAGCAGTGTAGGAGAGACTGAAGCTTTCTTT. Translating gives CASSVGETEAFF.

This clonotype was seen repeatedly, ten times or more. The chain has TRBV20-1 and TRBJ1-5; perhaps TRBD1 as D (5 bases). This CDR3 is 17 amino acids long. Germline V gives CDR1 DFQATT, CDR2 SNEGSKA (reference sequence). V lost 5 bases to trimming and J lost 1 base, with 21 bases between them. CDR3 sequence reads: CSAVGHTTGPSNQPQHF. DNA of the CDR3: TGCAGTGCTGTAGGACACACCACAGGACCGAGCAATCAGCCCCAGCATTTT.

The chain combines TRBV25-1 with TRBJ1-2; D is undetermined. Per the germline V gene, CDR1 is MGHDK and CDR2 is SYGVNS. The CDR3 is made up of 14 amino acids. Trimming cost V 4 bases and J 8 bases, with 17 bases left between them. The CDR3 loop is CASSGWRTAGGYTF. The CDR3 coding sequence is TGTGCCAGCAGTGGTTGGCGGACCGCCGGGGGCTACACCTTC.

Only a few counts were recorded for this clonotype. The DNA of the CDR3 is TGCGCCAGCAGTGTGGGGCAAGAGACCCAGTACTTC. Amino acids: CASSVGQETQYF. The chain couples TRBV10-2 to TRBJ2-5; D is unclear. V shed 4 bases and J shed 2 bases, with 5 bases lying between them. Germline values: CDR1 WSHSY, CDR2 SAAADI. The CDR3 runs 12 residues.

The rearrangement joins TRBV9 to TRBJ2-3; unclear D gene. The germline V and J ends were trimmed by 0 bases and 1 base, with 9 bases remaining between them. Germline V gene sequence: CDR1 SGDLS, CDR2 YYNGEE. The CDR3 has 15 residues. The CDR3: CASSVDGGRTDTQYF. The CDR3 region has the DNA TGTGCCAGCAGCGTAGACGGCGGACGCACAGATACGCAGTATTTT.

This chain joins TRBV4-1 and TRBJ2-5; TRBD1 matches at 9 bases. The V gene's germline CDR1 is MGHRA and CDR2 YSYEKL. The CDR3 runs to 18 residues. Unmatched junction bases numbered 15, after V lost 2 bases and J lost 5 bases. DNA for the CDR3: TGCGCCAGCAGCCAACGCATCCCCAAACAGGGGGCATTCGAGACCCAGTACTTC. Its translation is CASSQRIPKQGAFETQYF.

Concerning this clonotype itself: This clone may be a read error of a much larger clone one base away. This chain uses TRBV5-1 with TRBJ2-1; D could derive from TRBD1 or TRBD2 (5 bases each). V lost 4 bases and J lost 6, with 17 bases in between. The CDR3 is 15 amino acids. From germline, CDR1 is SGHRS and CDR2 YFSETQ. CDR3 protein: CASSTGPGSTNEQFF. CDR3 nucleotides: TGCGCCAGCAGCACGGGACCAGGATCGACCAATGAGCAGTTCTTC.

This clonotype came up a few times. The V gene is TRBV5-6, the J gene TRBJ2-1; D may be TRBD1 or TRBD2 (5 bases each). CDR1 and CDR2 (germline): SGHDT, YYEEEE. The CDR3 length is 15 residues. Trimming removed 0 bases from V and 5 bases from J, with 12 bases in between. In nucleotides, the CDR3 is TGTGCCAGCAGCTTGGCCGCGGTGGGGGACAATGAGCAGTTCTTC. This translates into CASSLAAVGDNEQFF.

This clonotype was recorded many times. The chain employs TRBV28 and TRBJ1-1; D ambiguous. In germline, CDR1 is MDHEN, CDR2 SYDVKM. Trimming removed 2 bases from V and 4 bases from J, with 11 bases in between. The CDR3 totals 14 residues. CDR3 residues: CASSLTRTRTEAFF. In nucleotides, the CDR3 is TGTGCCAGCAGTTTAACCAGGACCCGCACTGAAGCTTTCTTT. Together with reference TRBV28 and TRBJ1-1, the CDR3 gives the full variable domain: DVKVTQSSRYLVKRTGEKVFLECVQDMDHENMFWYRQDPGLGLRLIYFSYDVKMKEKGDIPEGYSVSREKKERFSLILESASTNQTSMYLCASSLTRTRTEAFFGQGTRLTVV.

V usage is TRBV21-1 and J usage is TRBJ1-2; the table's D gene call, TRBD1, was not cross checked with the DNA. TRBV21-1 is an annotated pseudogene. This CDR3 has 13 residues. CDR3: CATRPGQAYGYTF. DNA of the CDR3: TGTGCCACTCGGCCGGGACAGGCATATGGCTACACCTTC.

This chain connects TRBV20-1 to TRBJ2-1; 12 positions match TRBD2. Per germline, CDR1 DFQATT and CDR2 SNEGSKA (reference sequence). The CDR3 is 18 amino acids. V shed 0 bases, J shed 2 bases, and the junction held 8 bases outside the gene matches. CDR3 sequence reads: CSARDMGTSGPTYNEQFF. The CDR3 nucleotides are TGCAGTGCTAGAGATATGGGGACTAGCGGGCCGACCTACAATGAGCAGTTCTTC.

CDR3: CASSHPGTILNNEQFF. CDR3 coding DNA: TGTGCCAGCAGCCACCCAGGGACTATTTTAAACAATGAGCAGTTCTTC. The chain carries TRBV7-9 and TRBJ2-1; 7 bases map to TRBD2. Per germline, CDR1 SEHNR and CDR2 FQNEAQ (reference sequence). V was clipped by 5 bases and J by 5 bases; unmatched bases: 12. This CDR3 comprises 16 residues.

This clonotype was counted ten times or more. CDR3 DNA: TGCGCCAGCAGCCAAGGGGTAGCTACCCAAGAGACCCAGTACTTC. This codes for CASSQGVATQETQYF. V is TRBV4-1 and J is TRBJ2-5, with D hard to call. The CDR3 runs 15 residues. The V gene's germline CDR1 is MGHRA and CDR2 YSYEKL. V was shortened by 1 base and J by 1 base, with 10 bases between the two germline ends.

The chain's CDR3 is CASSLGHGELFF. The CDR3 DNA reads TGTGCCAGCAGCTTAGGTCACGGGGAGCTGTTTTTT. The V call is TRBV11-2, the J call TRBJ2-2; D not certain. The V gene lost 1 base and the J gene lost 7 bases, with 4 bases spanning the gap. The CDR3 covers 12 residues. Germline V gene lookup returns CDR1 SGHAT and CDR2 FQNNGV.

This clonotype occurred many times. The V call is TRBV12-3 or TRBV12-4, the J call TRBJ1-5; D is unresolved. V was clipped by 3 bases and J by 5 bases, with 5 bases between them. This CDR3 has 12 amino acids. CDR3 residues: CASSLSHQPQHF. In DNA form, the CDR3 reads TGTGCCAGCAGTTTGTCCCATCAGCCCCAGCATTTT.

In its sample, this clonotype was seen once. This chain connects TRBV2 to TRBJ2-1; 14 positions agree with TRBD2. With 7 bases clipped from V and 7 bases from J, the junction kept 12 bases outside the gene matches. The CDR3 is 17 amino acids. Germline CDR1 and CDR2: SNHLY and FYNNEI. CDR3 DNA sequence: TGTGCCAGCACGGGACTAGCGGGAGCGATACCCCAGAATGAGCAGTTCTTC. The encoded protein is CASTGLAGAIPQNEQFF.

This clonotype was counted a few times. The chain combines TRBV10-1 with TRBJ2-1, with D possibly called TRBD1 or TRBD2 (6 bases each). CDR1 WNHNN and CDR2 SYGVQD come from the germline V gene (reference sequence). V was pared by 1 base and J by 6 bases, with 13 bases between. The CDR3 extends over 15 amino acids. CDR3 coding DNA: TGCGCCAGCAGTGAGTGGGGGGAAGGGGGCAATGAGCAGTTCTTC. Translated, it gives CASSEWGEGGNEQFF.

This clonotype was observed at least ten times. The rearrangement uses TRBV11-2 and TRBJ2-2; 9 bases line up with TRBD1. The CDR3 has 18 residues. The ends lost 4 bases at V and 6 bases at J; junction bases unmatched: 15. Germline V gene lookup returns CDR1 SGHAT and CDR2 FQNNGV. This CDR3 reads CASSWQGTGRNRAGELFF. DNA of the CDR3: TGTGCCAGCAGCTGGCAAGGGACAGGGAGGAACAGGGCCGGGGAGCTGTTTTTT.

This clonotype was found many times. The rearrangement joins TRBV25-1 to TRBJ2-1; weak D call: TRBD2 (5 bases). The CDR3 has 16 residues. The germline gives CDR1 MGHDK, CDR2 SYGVNS. V was cut by 1 base and J by 5 bases, with 15 bases left in between. CDR3 residues: CASSESRLPSNNEQFF. CDR3 DNA: TGTGCCAGCAGTGAATCAAGGCTACCTAGCAACAATGAGCAGTTCTTC. The full variable domain, its missing parts supplied by reference TRBV25-1 and TRBJ2-1, is EADIYQTPRYLVIGTGKKITLECSQTMGHDKMYWYQQDPGMELHLIHYSYGVNSTEKGDLSSESTVSRIRTEHFPLTLESARPSHTSQYLCASSESRLPSNNEQFFGPGTRLTVL.

In this sample, this clonotype turned up many times. V usage is TRBV2 and J usage is TRBJ1-5; no reliable D call. CDR1 is SNHLY, CDR2 FYNNEI, per germline. Trimming cost V 2 bases and J 0 bases, with 5 bases left between them. CDR3 length: 14 residues. This chain's CDR3 is CASSESDSNQPQHF. CDR3 nucleotides: TGTGCCAGCAGTGAAAGCGATAGCAATCAGCCCCAGCATTTT.

This clonotype has ten or more counts. V usage is TRBV11-2 and J usage is TRBJ2-3; perhaps TRBD1 as D (6 bases). The germline gives CDR1 SGHAT, CDR2 FQNNGV. The CDR3 totals 15 residues. V was pared by 5 bases and J by 2 bases, with 14 bases between. This CDR3 is CASSLIDRYTDTQYF. CDR3 bases: TGTGCCAGCAGCCTGATCGACAGGTACACAGATACGCAGTATTTT.

This clonotype came up many times. The chain recombines TRBV7-8 with TRBJ2-1, with D maybe TRBD2 (5 bases). Germline CDR1 is SGHVS and CDR2 is FQNEAQ. The CDR3 is 14 amino acids. Trimming shortened V by 1 base and J by 7 bases, and 11 bases separated the two germline ends. The CDR3 region is CASSLGRTLNEQFF. The CDR3 bases are TGTGCCAGCAGCTTAGGAAGGACTCTAAATGAGCAGTTCTTC.